The clone carrying this T cell receptor (beta chain) was recorded at least ten times. Only patients with CD8+CD57+ cell expansion on flow cytometry were chosen for sequencing. Therapy had not been given to patients before blood sampling. This entry is derived from a study of CD8+CD57+ T cells in acquired aplastic anemia. Genomic DNA acted as the template from which TCR beta VDJ combination and CDR3 sequence profiling were carried out. One entry per CDR3 protein, called by TCRdb with MiXCR from the reads. The sample has over 250,000 distinct CDR3 sequences, under 60% seen once; the top ten hold 1% to 1.5%. The length of the CDR3 is 20 residues. Germline trimming cut 4 bases from V and 0 bases from J; bases unmatched to any gene: 16. Per the germline V gene, CDR1 is SGHDN and CDR2 is FVKESK.

The chain uses TRBV14 and TRBJ2-3; 10 bases are a match to TRBD2. This clonotype was sampled from a human donor with aplastic anemia. The source material was sorted CD4+, CD8+, or CD8+CD57+ T cells (not recorded which) from PBMCs. CDR3 region: CASSLTTSGHYISSTDTQYF. In DNA, the CDR3 is TGTGCCAGCAGCCTCACGACTAGCGGGCACTATATCTCTAGCACAGATACGCAGTATTTT. Supplemented by reference TRBV14 and TRBJ2-3, the full variable domain reads EAGVTQFPSHSVIEKGQTVTLRCDPISGHDNLYWYRRVMGKEIKFLLHFVKESKQDESGMPNNRFLAERTGGTYSTLKVQPAELEDSGVYFCASSLTTSGHYISSTDTQYFGPGTRLTVL.